Sequencing of this TCR beta chain was carried out in a study of T cell responses to AZD1222 COVID-19 vaccine. Some clones are missing from TCRdb's copy, which holds only in-frame ones; the method was immunoSEQ multiplex PCR. The table has roughly 200,000 clones, roughly 91% seen once. The trim removed 2 bases at V and 7 bases at J, leaving 8 bases unmatched. CDR3 length: 17 amino acids. From germline, CDR1 is MGHRA and CDR2 YSYEKL. Points on this clone: Its antigen remains unidentified.

General study points: Females outnumbered males among donors, who were mostly white British; clonal diversity was possibly underestimated. Regions 160-218 and 743-854 held dominance among vaccine-associated CD4 TCRs, which spanned spike. Per reports, nearly half of all spike-specific TCRs target regions that are unmutated in variants.

The sequences come from peripheral blood, collected on day 0 of MenACWY control vaccination. This receptor was obtained from an adult in good health. The chain has TRBV4-1 and TRBJ2-1, with 13 bases identical to TRBD2. CDR3 in DNA: TGCGCCAGCAGCCAAATACTAGCGGGGGGGCTTAGGAATGAGCAGTTCTTC. This codes for CASSQILAGGLRNEQFF.